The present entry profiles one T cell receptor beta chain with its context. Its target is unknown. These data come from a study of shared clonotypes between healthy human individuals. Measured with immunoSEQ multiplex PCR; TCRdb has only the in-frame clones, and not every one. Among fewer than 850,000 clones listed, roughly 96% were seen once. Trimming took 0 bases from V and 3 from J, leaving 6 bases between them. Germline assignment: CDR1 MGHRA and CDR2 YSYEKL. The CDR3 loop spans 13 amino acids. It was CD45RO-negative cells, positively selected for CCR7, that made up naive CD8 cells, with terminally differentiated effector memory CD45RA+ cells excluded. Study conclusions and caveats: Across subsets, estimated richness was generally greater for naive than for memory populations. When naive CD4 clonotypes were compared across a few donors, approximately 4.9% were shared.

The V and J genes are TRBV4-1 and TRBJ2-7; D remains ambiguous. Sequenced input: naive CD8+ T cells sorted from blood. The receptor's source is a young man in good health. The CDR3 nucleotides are TGCGCCAGCAGCCAAGAAGGGTACTACGAGCAGTACTTC. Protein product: CASSQEGYYEQYF.